Shown below are 20 T cell receptor beta chains from a single sample sequenced in a study of cytomegalovirus exposure and HLA in healthy donors (dated by TCRdb to about 2017). The receptor library was made with the immunoSEQ multiplex PCR assay. The multiplex PCR relied on a mix of 60 forward primers for TCR Vbeta segments and 13 reverse primers for TCR Jbeta segments. Not all clones reach the TCRdb copy of this immuneACCESS table, which keeps in-frame sequences only. Checked studies attribute under half of the gap to unresolved V genes and leave the rest unexplained. The sample profile shows around 300,000 clones; 65% to 85% of them were found once. The top ten hold 2% to 2.5% of the sample. Material for sequencing was PBMCs. The receptors were sampled from a female donor in good health and CMV-seronegative.

This clone was detected only a few times. The V gene is TRBV5-1, the J gene TRBJ1-4; 8 bases line up with TRBD1. Germline CDR1 is SGHRS and CDR2 is YFSETQ. V was pared by 3 bases and J by 2 bases, with 3 bases of the junction left unmatched. This CDR3 is 15 amino acids long. The CDR3, as DNA: TGCGCCAGCAGCTCTACAGGGGGGACTAATGAAAAACTGTTTTTT. Its protein product is CASSSTGGTNEKLFF. Variable domain in full (rest from reference TRBV5-1 and TRBJ1-4): KAGVTQTPRYLIKTRGQQVTLSCSPISGHRSVSWYQQTPGQGLQFLFEYFSETQRNKGNFPGRFSGRQFSNSRSEMNVSTLELGDSALYLCASSSTGGTNEKLFFGSGTQLSVL.

The genes are TRBV30 and TRBJ1-1, with a weak D call TRBD1 (6 bases). Per germline, CDR1 GTSNPN and CDR2 SVGIG (reference sequence). The germline V and J ends were trimmed by 3 bases and 0 bases, with 11 bases remaining between them. The CDR3 runs 14 residues. The CDR3 region has the DNA TGTGCCTGGAGGCTCAGGGGTATGAACACTGAAGCTTTCTTT. This gives the protein CAWRLRGMNTEAFF.

V usage is TRBV10-3 and J usage is TRBJ1-1; TRBD1 agrees at 7 bases. The V gene's germline CDR1 is ENHRY and CDR2 SYGVKD. The CDR3 has 17 amino acids. V was clipped by 7 bases and J by 4 bases; unmatched bases: 18. In DNA, the CDR3 is TGTGCCATCACCCCGAACTTAGGACAGGCGGGTCCCACTGAAGCTTTCTTT. Amino acid sequence: CAITPNLGQAGPTEAFF.

This clone was seen only once. This chain connects TRBV11-2 to TRBJ1-2, with 7 bases fitting TRBD1. The CDR3 has 13 residues. Looked up from germline, CDR1 is SGHAT and CDR2 is FQNNGV. V trimming: 6 bases; J trimming: 9 bases; junction bases outside the gene matches: 10. CDR3 region: CASRRTGDGSYTF. CDR3 DNA sequence: TGTGCCAGCAGGAGGACAGGAGATGGTAGCTACACCTTC.

The genes are TRBV2 and TRBJ2-1; 8 bases are a match to TRBD2. The V gene's germline CDR1 is SNHLY and CDR2 FYNNEI. The V segment lost 1 base and the J segment 2 bases; nucleotides outside the gene matches: 1. The CDR3 is 15 amino acids. The CDR3, as DNA: TGTGCCAGCAGTGAAGTAGCGGGAACCTACAATGAGCAGTTCTTC. Residues: CASSEVAGTYNEQFF.

V is TRBV23-1 and J is TRBJ1-5; 10 bases fit TRBD1. TRBV23-1 is labeled an ORF, and its function is uncertain. This CDR3 contains 16 residues. The V segment lost 6 bases and the J segment 2 bases; nucleotides outside the gene matches: 7. This CDR3 reads CASRHSGTGGNQPQHF. In nucleotides, the CDR3 is TGCGCCAGCAGACACTCCGGGACAGGGGGCAATCAGCCCCAGCATTTT.

The V and J genes are TRBV5-6 and TRBJ2-7; D gene unclear. Germline values: CDR1 SGHDT, CDR2 YYEEEE. CDR3 length equals 14 residues. The V end was cut by 2 bases, the J end by 3 bases, with 12 bases between. The CDR3 here is CASSFERRFYEQYF. CDR3 nucleotides: TGTGCCAGCAGCTTTGAGAGGAGATTCTACGAGCAGTACTTC.

The CDR3 bases are TGTGCCAGCAGTTACTCCCGGGTTAGGAGTTACGAGCAGTACTTC. Translation: CASSYSRVRSYEQYF. The chain employs TRBV6-5 and TRBJ2-7; D is unresolved. The CDR3 loop spans 15 amino acids. The germline V gene encodes CDR1 MNHEY and CDR2 SVGAGI. V was clipped by 0 bases and J by 4 bases, with 13 bases between them.

The V call is TRBV7-8, the J call TRBJ1-1; D ambiguous. The length of the CDR3 is 13 residues. V lost 1 base, J lost 4 bases, and 7 bases lay in between. CDR1 is SGHVS and CDR2 is FQNEAQ in the germline V gene. The DNA for the CDR3 is TGTGCCAGCAGCTTAGTGGCCAGCACTGAAGCTTTCTTT. Translating it yields CASSLVASTEAFF.

The chain uses TRBV7-9 and TRBJ2-2; D unresolved. The ends were cut back, 3 bases at V and 8 bases at J, with 10 bases in the middle. Germline CDR1 SEHNR, CDR2 FQNEAQ (reference sequence). The CDR3 is 13 amino acids. For the CDR3, the DNA is TGTGCCAGCAGCTTTGGCCCAAAGGGGGAGCTGTTTTTT. Amino acid sequence: CASSFGPKGELFF.

The gene calls are TRBV25-1 and TRBJ2-3; D remains ambiguous. V shed 0 bases and J shed 7 bases, with 14 bases lying between them. This CDR3 has 15 residues. Germline V CDR1 and CDR2: MGHDK, SYGVNS. This chain's CDR3 is CASSEYFESSNTQYF. CDR3 nucleotide sequence: TGTGCCAGCAGTGAATATTTCGAGAGTTCGAATACGCAGTATTTT.

The chain couples TRBV7-9 to TRBJ2-1; 9 bases fit TRBD2. The CDR3 is 17 amino acids. V was pared by 5 bases and J by 4 bases, with 12 bases of the junction left unmatched. Germline values: CDR1 SEHNR, CDR2 FQNEAQ (reference sequence). CDR3 coding DNA: TGTGCCAGCAGCGGGAGACCCGGGACTAGCACATACAATGAGCAGTTCTTC. It is translated as CASSGRPGTSTYNEQFF.

This sequence joins TRBV7-6 and TRBJ2-1; 7 nucleotides match TRBD2. V lost 1 base and J lost 0; bases outside the gene matches: 6. Germline CDR1 SGHVS, CDR2 FNYEAQ. This CDR3 has 17 amino acids. CDR3 sequence (DNA): TGTGCCAGCAGCTTAGGAGGGAGGGCTGGCTCCTACAATGAGCAGTTCTTC. It encodes CASSLGGRAGSYNEQFF. The full variable domain, rest sourced from reference TRBV7-6 and TRBJ2-1, is GAGVSQSPRYKVTKRGQDVALRCDPISGHVSLYWYRQALGQGPEFLTYFNYEAQQDKSGLPNDRFSAERPEGSISTLTIQRTEQRDSAMYRCASSLGGRAGSYNEQFFGPGTRLTVL.

The rearrangement uses TRBV19 and TRBJ2-1; maybe TRBD2 (6 bases). Germline V gene lookup returns CDR1 LNHDA and CDR2 SQIVND (reference sequence). V gave up 7 bases and J gave up 12 bases, with 13 bases separating them. The CDR3 is 11 amino acids. CDR3 amino acids: CASTQAGSQFF. The CDR3, as DNA: TGTGCCAGTACCCAAGCGGGCTCGCAGTTCTTC.

V and J are TRBV25-1 and TRBJ2-3; D perhaps matches TRBD1 (6 bases). Trimming pared 6 bases from V and 6 bases from J, leaving 28 bases between. This CDR3 spans 18 amino acids. CDR1 and CDR2 from the germline V gene are MGHDK and SYGVNS. The CDR3 spells CASSPNSGSDRLSDTQYF. CDR3 bases: TGTGCCAGCAGCCCAAACAGTGGTTCGGACAGACTTTCGGATACGCAGTATTTT.

The rearrangement joins TRBV10-3 to TRBJ2-7; 11 nucleotides align to TRBD1. Germline assignment: CDR1 ENHRY and CDR2 SYGVKD. V gave up 0 bases and J gave up 4 bases; unmatched junction bases: 2. The CDR3 length is 15 residues. The CDR3 is CAISESDRGPYEQYF. The DNA of the CDR3 is TGTGCCATCAGTGAGTCGGACAGGGGGCCGTACGAGCAGTACTTC.

This clone was seen a few times. The chain employs TRBV4-1 and TRBJ2-1, with D possibly matching TRBD1 (6 bases). The V end was cut by 0 bases, the J end by 10 bases, with 10 bases between. CDR3 length: 13 amino acids. Per the germline V gene, CDR1 is MGHRA and CDR2 is YSYEKL. Here the CDR3 DNA reads TGCGCCAGCAGCCAAGACAGGGGCCTCGAGCAGTTCTTC. This codes for CASSQDRGLEQFF.

This chain uses TRBV14 with TRBJ2-1; D ambiguous. The CDR3 is made up of 16 amino acids. The V gene's germline CDR1 is SGHDN and CDR2 FVKESK. V lost 2 bases, J lost 3 bases, and 14 bases lay in between. CDR3 bases: TGTGCCAGCAGCCAATTATATAGCCTTATCTACAATGAGCAGTTCTTC. This sequence encodes CASSQLYSLIYNEQFF.

The CDR3 DNA sequence: TGCGCCAGCAGCTTGAACAGTGGGTACAATCAGCCCCAGCATTTT. This gives the protein CASSLNSGYNQPQHF. V usage is TRBV5-1 and J usage is TRBJ1-5; D is undetermined. V shed 1 base and J shed 3 bases, with 11 bases lying between them. The CDR3 is 15 residues long. Germline CDR1 SGHRS, CDR2 YFSETQ.

Concerning this clone itself: Other nucleotide sequences in the sample specify the same CDR3. The V call is TRBV27, the J call TRBJ2-7; 10 nucleotides align to TRBD2. Germline V gene lookup returns CDR1 MNHEY and CDR2 SMNVEV (reference sequence). The CDR3 extends over 15 amino acids. Germline trimming cut 4 bases from V and 4 bases from J; bases unmatched to any gene: 7. The CDR3: CASSSRTSGAYEQYF. In DNA, the CDR3 is TGTGCCAGCAGTTCTAGGACTAGCGGAGCGTACGAGCAGTACTTC.